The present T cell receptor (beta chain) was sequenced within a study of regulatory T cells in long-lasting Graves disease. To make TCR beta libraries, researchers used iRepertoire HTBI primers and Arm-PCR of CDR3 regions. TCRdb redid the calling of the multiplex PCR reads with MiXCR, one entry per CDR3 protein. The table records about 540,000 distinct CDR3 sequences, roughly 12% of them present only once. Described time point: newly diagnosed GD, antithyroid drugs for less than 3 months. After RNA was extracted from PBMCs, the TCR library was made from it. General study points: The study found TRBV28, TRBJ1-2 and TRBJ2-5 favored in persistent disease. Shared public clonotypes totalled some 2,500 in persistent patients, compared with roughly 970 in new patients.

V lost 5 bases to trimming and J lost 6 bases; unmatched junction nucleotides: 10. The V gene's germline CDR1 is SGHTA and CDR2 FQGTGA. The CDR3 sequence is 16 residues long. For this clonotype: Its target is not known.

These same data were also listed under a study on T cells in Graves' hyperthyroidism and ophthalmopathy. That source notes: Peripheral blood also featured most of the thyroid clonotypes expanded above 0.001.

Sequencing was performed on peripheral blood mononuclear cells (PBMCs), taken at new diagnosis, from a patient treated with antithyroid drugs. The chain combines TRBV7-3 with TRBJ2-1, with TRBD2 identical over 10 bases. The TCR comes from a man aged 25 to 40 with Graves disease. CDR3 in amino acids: CASSATVLAGINEQFF. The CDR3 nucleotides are TGTGCCAGCAGCGCAACCGTACTAGCGGGAATCAATGAGCAGTTCTTC.